This T cell receptor (beta chain) came from a study of blood T cell repertoires in COVID-19. Overall study: The study drew acute and convalescent COVID-19 samples from the United States, Italy and Spain. The cDNA or gDNA used as material had been derived from T cells, B-cell-depleted T cells, or PBMCs.

How the authors handled the data: Researchers report that nucleated cell counts were estimated from reference gene primer amplification. Clones were read by immunoSEQ multiplex PCR, and TCRdb kept only the in-frame ones, dropping some. V, J and clone size were drawn from that table, and D and trimming were deduced from the DNA. The sample holds over 40,000 clones, around 80% seen once. V dropped 3 bases and J dropped 8 bases, with 16 bases sitting between them. The CDR3 contains 15 residues. Per germline, CDR1 KGHSH and CDR2 LQKENI. The gene calls are TRBV18 and TRBJ1-4, with TRBD1 as a possible D gene (6 bases). This receptor was taken from a human donor in a cohort sampled during active COVID-19. What was sequenced was peripheral blood. CDR3 residues: CASSPYTGSYEKLFF. The CDR3 region has the DNA TGTGCCAGCTCACCCTATACAGGGTCGTACGAAAAACTGTTTTTT. The full variable domain, with the rest looked up from reference TRBV18 and TRBJ1-4, is NAGVMQNPRHLVRRRGQEARLRCSPMKGHSHVYWYRQLPEEGLKFMVYLQKENIIDESGMPKERFSAEFPKEGPSILRIQQVVRGDSAAYFCASSPYTGSYEKLFFGSGTQLSVL.